The clone carrying this TCR beta chain showed up many times. Its antigen is currently unknown. TCRdb re-called the RT-PCR reads with MiXCR, one entry per CDR3 protein. The sample has fewer than 550,000 distinct CDR3 sequences; 25% are singletons. Germline CDR1 SGHAT, CDR2 FQNNGV. V gave up 4 bases and J gave up 3 bases; unmatched junction bases: 1. This CDR3 has 15 residues. The entry originates in a study of response to subunit inactivated influenza vaccine. Study-wide findings and caveats: The authors suggested that every seasonal influenza vaccination recruits few new T cells.

The sample in question was CD4+ T cells sorted from PBMCs, obtained more than 4 days after vaccination. The chain recombines TRBV11-2 with TRBJ2-1, with 12 bases fitting TRBD2. This TCR was sampled from a man in his fifties who received an inactivated influenza vaccine. The CDR3 nucleotides are TGTGCCAGCAGCTCACTAGCGGGAGGCTACAATGAGCAGTTCTTC. This encodes CASSSLAGGYNEQFF. Combining the CDR3 with reference TRBV11-2 and TRBJ2-1 gives the whole variable domain EAGVAQSPRYKIIEKRQSVAFWCNPISGHATLYWYQQILGQGPKLLIQFQNNGVVDDSQLPKDRFSAERLKGVDSTLKIQPAKLEDSAVYLCASSSLAGGYNEQFFGPGTRLTVL.